This TCR beta chain stems from a study of shared clonotypes between healthy human individuals. Study results and limitations: Sorted-subset samples were not fully sequenced, rarefaction indicated.

With respect to this clone: Its cognate antigen is unknown.

Using immunoSEQ multiplex PCR, the repertoire was profiled, and TCRdb retains in-frame clones only, with some absent. The data hold under 650,000 clones, with approximately 95% observed a single time. The CDR3 loop spans 14 amino acids. CDR1 and CDR2 (germline): MDHEN, SYDVKM. V was shortened by 2 bases and J by 6 bases, with 11 bases between the two germline ends. The TCR originated in a woman aged 25-40 years in good health. Sequenced: naive CD4+ T cells sorted from blood. Described subset: CD45RA+ positively selected. The rearrangement uses TRBV28 and TRBJ2-1; no reliable D call. CDR3 coding DNA: TGTGCCAGCAGTTTAGACAAGCCCCCCAATGAGCAGTTCTTC. Translating gives CASSLDKPPNEQFF. Full variable domain (rest looked up from reference TRBV28 and TRBJ2-1): DVKVTQSSRYLVKRTGEKVFLECVQDMDHENMFWYRQDPGLGLRLIYFSYDVKMKEKGDIPEGYSVSREKKERFSLILESASTNQTSMYLCASSLDKPPNEQFFGPGTRLTVL.